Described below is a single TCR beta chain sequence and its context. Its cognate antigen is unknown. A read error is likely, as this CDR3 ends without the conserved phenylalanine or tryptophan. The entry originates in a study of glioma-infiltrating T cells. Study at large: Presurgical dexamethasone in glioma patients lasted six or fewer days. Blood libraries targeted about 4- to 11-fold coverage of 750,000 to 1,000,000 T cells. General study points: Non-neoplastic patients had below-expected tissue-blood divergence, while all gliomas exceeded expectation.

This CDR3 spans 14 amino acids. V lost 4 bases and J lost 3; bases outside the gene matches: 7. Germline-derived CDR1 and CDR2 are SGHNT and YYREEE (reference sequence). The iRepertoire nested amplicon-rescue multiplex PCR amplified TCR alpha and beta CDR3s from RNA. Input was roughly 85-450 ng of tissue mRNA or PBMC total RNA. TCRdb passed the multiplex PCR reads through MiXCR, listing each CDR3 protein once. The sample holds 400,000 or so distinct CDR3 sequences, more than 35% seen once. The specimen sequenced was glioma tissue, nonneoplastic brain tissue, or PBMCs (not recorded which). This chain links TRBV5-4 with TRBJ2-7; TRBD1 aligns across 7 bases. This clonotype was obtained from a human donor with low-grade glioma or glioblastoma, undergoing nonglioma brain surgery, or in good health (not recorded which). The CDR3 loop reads CASSNQGQNYEQYL. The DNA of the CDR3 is TGTGCCAGCAGCAACCAGGGACAGAACTACGAGCAGTACCTC.